The sequence of this T cell receptor (beta chain) was determined in a study of T cell responses to AZD1222 COVID-19 vaccine. Method: immunoSEQ multiplex PCR; TCRdb's copy keeps in-frame clones and lacks some. The table shows roughly 110,000 clones, with around 87% occurring only once. The CDR3 runs to 15 residues. Source: peripheral blood, taken on day 0 of AZD1222 vaccination. This clonotype was obtained from an adult in good health. The rearrangement links TRBV21-1 to TRBJ1-5. TRBV21-1 is a listed pseudogene. CDR3: CASSNGTGENQPQHF. The CDR3 DNA sequence: TGTGCCAGCAGCAATGGAACGGGGGAAAATCAGCCCCAGCATTTT.